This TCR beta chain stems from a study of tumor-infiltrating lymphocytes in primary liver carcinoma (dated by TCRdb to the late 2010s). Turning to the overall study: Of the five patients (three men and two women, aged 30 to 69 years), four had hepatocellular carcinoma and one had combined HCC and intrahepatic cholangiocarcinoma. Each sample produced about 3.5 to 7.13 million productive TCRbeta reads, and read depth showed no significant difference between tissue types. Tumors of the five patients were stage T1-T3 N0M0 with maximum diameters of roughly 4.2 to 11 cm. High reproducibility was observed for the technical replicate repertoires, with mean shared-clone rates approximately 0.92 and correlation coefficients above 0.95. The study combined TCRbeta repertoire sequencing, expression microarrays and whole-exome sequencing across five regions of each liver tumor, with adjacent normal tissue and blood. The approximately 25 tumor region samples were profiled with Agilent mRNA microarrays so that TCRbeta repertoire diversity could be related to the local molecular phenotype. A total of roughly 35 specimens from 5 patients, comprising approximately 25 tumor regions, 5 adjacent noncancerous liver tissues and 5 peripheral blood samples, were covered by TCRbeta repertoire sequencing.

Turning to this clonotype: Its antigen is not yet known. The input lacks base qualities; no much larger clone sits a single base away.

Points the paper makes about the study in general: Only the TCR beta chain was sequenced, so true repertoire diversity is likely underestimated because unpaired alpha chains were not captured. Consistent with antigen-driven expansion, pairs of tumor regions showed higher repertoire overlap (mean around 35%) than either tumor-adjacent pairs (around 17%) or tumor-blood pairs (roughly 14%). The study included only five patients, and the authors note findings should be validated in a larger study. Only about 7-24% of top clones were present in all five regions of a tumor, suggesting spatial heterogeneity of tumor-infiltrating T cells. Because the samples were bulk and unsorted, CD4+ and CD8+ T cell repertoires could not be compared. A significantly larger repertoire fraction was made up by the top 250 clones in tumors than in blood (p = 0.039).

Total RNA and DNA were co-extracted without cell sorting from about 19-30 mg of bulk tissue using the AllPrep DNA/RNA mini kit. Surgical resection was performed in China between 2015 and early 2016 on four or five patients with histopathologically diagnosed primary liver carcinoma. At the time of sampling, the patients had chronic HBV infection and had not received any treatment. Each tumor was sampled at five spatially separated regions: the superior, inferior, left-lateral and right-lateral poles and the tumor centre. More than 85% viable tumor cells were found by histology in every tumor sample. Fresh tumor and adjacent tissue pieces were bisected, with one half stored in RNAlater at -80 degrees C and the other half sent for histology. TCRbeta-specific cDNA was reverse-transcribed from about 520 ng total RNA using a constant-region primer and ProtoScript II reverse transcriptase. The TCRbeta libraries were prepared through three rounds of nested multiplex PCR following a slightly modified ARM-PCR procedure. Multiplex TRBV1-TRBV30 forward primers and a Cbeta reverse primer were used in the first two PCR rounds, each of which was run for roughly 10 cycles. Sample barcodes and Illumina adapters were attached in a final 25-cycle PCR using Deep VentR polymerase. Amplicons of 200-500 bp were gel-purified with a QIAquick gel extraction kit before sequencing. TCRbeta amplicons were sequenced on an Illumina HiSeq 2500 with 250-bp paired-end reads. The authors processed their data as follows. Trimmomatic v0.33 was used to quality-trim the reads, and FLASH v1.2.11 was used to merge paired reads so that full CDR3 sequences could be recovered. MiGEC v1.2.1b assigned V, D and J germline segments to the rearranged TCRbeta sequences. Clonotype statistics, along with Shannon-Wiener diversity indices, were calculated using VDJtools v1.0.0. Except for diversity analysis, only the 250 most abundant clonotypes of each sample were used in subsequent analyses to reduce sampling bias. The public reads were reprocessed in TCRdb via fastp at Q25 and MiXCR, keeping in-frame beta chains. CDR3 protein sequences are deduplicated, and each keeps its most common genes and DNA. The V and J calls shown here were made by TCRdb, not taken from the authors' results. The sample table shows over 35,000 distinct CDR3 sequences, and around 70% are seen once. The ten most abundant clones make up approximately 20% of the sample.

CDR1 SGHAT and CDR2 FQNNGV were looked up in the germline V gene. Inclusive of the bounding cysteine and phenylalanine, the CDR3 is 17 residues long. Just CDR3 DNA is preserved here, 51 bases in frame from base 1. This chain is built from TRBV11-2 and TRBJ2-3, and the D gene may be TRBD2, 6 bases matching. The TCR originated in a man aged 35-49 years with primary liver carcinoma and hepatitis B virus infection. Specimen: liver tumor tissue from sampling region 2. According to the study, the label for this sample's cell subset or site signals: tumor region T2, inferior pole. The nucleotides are TGTCTCAGCAGCTTAGATCCGGGGGAGACTAACACAGATACGCAGTATTTT. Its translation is CLSSLDPGETNTDTQYF.